Each of the 30 T cell receptor beta chains below was sequenced from the same sample in a study of breast tumors, draining lymph nodes, adjacent tissues. Axillary draining lymph nodes of breast cancer patients supplied the node samples. TCRdb used MiXCR to reprocess the multiplex PCR reads, holding one entry per CDR3 protein. There are over 200,000 distinct CDR3 sequences in the sample; around 34% occur only once, and 3% to 4% lies in the top ten. Sequenced material: axillary lymph node tissue. Receptor source: a female donor with breast cancer. Some clones in this sample may be carry-over from other donors' samples.

This clonotype was observed at least ten times. The chain links TRBV11-2 to TRBJ2-5; weak D call: TRBD2 (6 bases). The CDR3 extends over 14 amino acids. Germline loops: CDR1 SGHAT, CDR2 FQNNGV. The V and J ends lost 3 bases and 4 bases respectively, with 12 bases between them. The CDR3 spells CASSFGWGGETQYF. DNA for the CDR3: TGTGCCAGCAGCTTTGGATGGGGAGGAGAGACCCAGTACTTC.

This clonotype was seen repeatedly, ten times or more. The J gene is TRBJ2-5, the V gene TRBV4-2; no definite D call. There are 16 residues in the CDR3. CDR1 is LGHNA, CDR2 YNFKEQ, per germline. V lost 2 bases and J lost 5, with 18 bases in between. CDR3 amino acids: CASSQFPSIGSETQYF. The CDR3 DNA follows: TGTGCCAGCAGCCAATTCCCAAGCATAGGATCGGAGACCCAGTACTTC.

There are many counts of this clonotype. This rearrangement joins TRBV5-5 to TRBJ1-3; D is ambiguous. The CDR3 loop spans 15 amino acids. The V end lost 6 bases, the J end lost 0 bases, and 13 bases lay between the germline ends. Germline V CDR1 and CDR2: SGHKS, YYEKEE (reference sequence). CDR3 DNA: TGTGCCAGCACCCCGACCGCCGGCTCTGGAAACACCATATATTTT. Encoded protein: CASTPTAGSGNTIYF.

The chain uses TRBV10-3 and TRBJ2-3; no firm D call. This CDR3 is built from 12 residues. V shed 5 bases and J shed 1 base, with 4 bases lying between them. CDR1 is ENHRY, CDR2 SYGVKD, per germline. The CDR3 sequence is CAISSGTDTQYF. The DNA for the CDR3 is TGTGCCATCAGTAGCGGCACAGATACGCAGTATTTT.

This clonotype was detected many times. CDR3 nucleotide sequence: TGTGCCACCAGCAGCAGGAGCACAGATACGCAGTATTTT. Its translation: CATSSRSTDTQYF. The V call is TRBV15, the J call TRBJ2-3; D uncertain. The germline V gene encodes CDR1 LNHNV and CDR2 YYDKDF (reference sequence). The V end lost 3 bases, the J end lost 0 bases, and 4 bases lay between the germline ends. CDR3 length: 13 residues.

The chain recombines TRBV11-3 with TRBJ1-3; 9 bases agree with TRBD1. This CDR3 comprises 17 residues. Germline-derived CDR1 and CDR2 are SGHNT and YENEEA. Germline trimming cut 5 bases from V and 12 bases from J; bases unmatched to any gene: 20. The CDR3: CASSRRDRARGSPSIYF. The CDR3 bases are TGTGCCAGCAGCCGAAGGGACAGGGCTCGGGGCAGCCCCAGCATATATTTT.

This clonotype was detected ten times or more. This rearrangement joins TRBV5-8 to TRBJ1-3; D is unresolved. CDR1 SGHTS and CDR2 YDEGEE come from the germline V gene. V was pared by 2 bases and J by 2 bases, with 11 bases between. This CDR3 region has 15 residues. The CDR3 region has the DNA TGTGCCAGCAGCTTAGGTCGGAAGGCTGGAAACACCATATATTTT. Translated: CASSLGRKAGNTIYF.

As concerns this clonotype: In this CDR3 the conserved last residue, phenylalanine or tryptophan, is missing, so a read error is likely. The rearrangement uses TRBV29-1 and TRBJ2-5; D perhaps matches TRBD2 (6 bases). From germline, CDR1 is SQVTM and CDR2 ANQGSEA. This CDR3 spans 18 amino acids. V was pared by 5 bases and J by 5 bases, with 30 bases between. The CDR3 here is CSVLPYEGLNLVTETQYL. The CDR3 nucleotides read TGCAGCGTTCTGCCCTATGAAGGACTAAACCTCGTTACGGAGACCCAGTACCTC.

This clonotype was counted ten times or more. The J gene is TRBJ2-1, the V gene TRBV19, with 7 bases identical to TRBD1. The CDR3 is made up of 15 amino acids. Germline assignment: CDR1 LNHDA and CDR2 SQIVND (reference sequence). V lost 6 bases to trimming and J lost 2 bases; unmatched junction nucleotides: 7. The CDR3 DNA is TGTGCCAGTAGGAGGGGGCAGGGGGCCTACAATGAGCAGTTCTTC. It is translated as CASRRGQGAYNEQFF.

A remark on this clonotype: A read error is possible here, since a much larger clone lies one base away. The CDR3 region has the DNA TGCAGTGCTGTCCCTGGAGCGGGAGGTGCCAATCAGCCCCAGCATTTT. Translation gives CSAVPGAGGANQPQHF. The chain carries TRBV20-1 and TRBJ1-5; no definite D call. Germline lookup yields CDR1 DFQATT and CDR2 SNEGSKA (reference sequence). Trimming shortened V by 5 bases and J by 3 bases, and 20 bases separated the two germline ends. The CDR3 is 16 amino acids.

As regards this clonotype: Being one base from a much bigger clone, this may be a read error. The J gene is TRBJ1-2, the V gene TRBV11-3; no clear D. Deletions cut 0 bases from V and 6 bases from J, with 14 bases between. Germline CDR1 reads SGHNT; CDR2 reads YENEEA. This CDR3 has 15 amino acids. The CDR3 coding sequence is TGTGCCAGCAGCTTAGATCCCGACGGGGAAGATGGCTACACCTTC. The encoded protein is CASSLDPDGEDGYTF.

This clonotype was detected ten times or more. The chain combines TRBV7-3 with TRBJ2-1; D perhaps matches TRBD2 (5 bases). The CDR3 length is 15 residues. Germline assignment: CDR1 SGHTA and CDR2 FQGTGA. With 5 bases removed from V and 3 bases from J, the gap between germline ends came to 14 bases. The CDR3 loop reads CASSPSLRGYNEQFF. In DNA form, the CDR3 reads TGTGCCAGCAGCCCTAGCCTCCGGGGCTACAATGAGCAGTTCTTC. Combining the CDR3 with reference TRBV7-3 and TRBJ2-1 gives the whole variable domain GAGVSQTPSNKVTEKGKYVELRCDPISGHTALYWYRQSLGQGPEFLIYFQGTGAADDSGLPNDRFFAVRPEGSVSTLKIQRTERGDSAVYLCASSPSLRGYNEQFFGPGTRLTVL.

This clonotype was observed at least ten times. The chain recombines TRBV15 with TRBJ1-6; no reliable D call. V was shortened by 3 bases and J by 4 bases, with 4 bases between the two germline ends. CDR3 size: 13 residues. Germline lookup yields CDR1 LNHNV and CDR2 YYDKDF (reference sequence). CDR3 residues: CATSRVYNSPLHF. In nucleotides, the CDR3 is TGTGCCACCAGCAGGGTGTATAATTCACCCCTCCACTTT.

At least ten counts were recorded for this clonotype. The V call is TRBV5-1, the J call TRBJ2-1; 10 bases map to TRBD2. The V segment lost 4 bases and the J segment 6 bases; nucleotides outside the gene matches: 7. Germline lookup yields CDR1 SGHRS and CDR2 YFSETQ. This CDR3 is built from 15 residues. CDR3 nucleotides: TGCGCCAGCAGCCCCAGCGGGAGGGCCTCCAATGAGCAGTTCTTC. Encoded protein: CASSPSGRASNEQFF.

The CDR3 bases are TGTGCCACCAGAACCCTACCGGGCTCCTCACCCCTCCACTTT. It encodes CATRTLPGSSPLHF. This chain links TRBV24-1 with TRBJ1-6; D gene unclear. CDR1 and CDR2 (germline): KGHDR, SFDVKD. Deletions cut 7 bases from V and 10 bases from J, with 16 bases between. The CDR3 runs 14 residues.

This clonotype was seen many times. The CDR3, as DNA: TGTGCCAGCTCAGCCGGGACAGGGAGGGATCAGCCCCAGCATTTT. This sequence encodes CASSAGTGRDQPQHF. The chain links TRBV18 to TRBJ1-5; 9 bases align to TRBD1. The junction had 7 bases not matched to a gene; V was cut back by 5 bases and J by 5 bases. Germline-derived CDR1 and CDR2 are KGHSH and LQKENI. The CDR3 totals 15 residues.

This chain joins TRBV10-3 and TRBJ2-7, with 9 bases fitting TRBD1. The V segment lost 6 bases and the J segment 6 bases; nucleotides outside the gene matches: 15. The germline gives CDR1 ENHRY, CDR2 SYGVKD. CDR3 length: 16 amino acids. Here the CDR3 DNA reads TGTGCCATCAGAGCTACAGGGGGCGGGGGCAGTGGCGAGCAGTACTTC. Translating gives CAIRATGGGGSGEQYF.

This clonotype was counted between two and nine times. This likely comes from a read error, as the CDR3 has no conserved phenylalanine or tryptophan at its end. Because the CDR3's place on the DNA is in doubt, the DNA is left out and the CDR3 is given as listed by TCRdb. The CDR3 loop reads CASSDLMRGAK. The rearrangement links TRBV6-4 to TRBJ1-3. The CDR3 is 11 amino acids in total, end residues counted. Germline lookup yields CDR1 MRHNA and CDR2 SNTAGT.

This clonotype was observed a few times. The chain uses TRBV27 and TRBJ1-2; D might be TRBD1 (6 bases). CDR3 length equals 16 residues. V dropped 2 bases and J dropped 1 base, with 14 bases sitting between them. CDR1 is MNHEY and CDR2 is SMNVEV in the germline V gene (reference sequence). This chain's CDR3 is CASSLRGADYNYGYTF. The CDR3 coding sequence is TGTGCCAGCAGTTTAAGGGGGGCGGATTATAACTATGGCTACACCTTC.

About this clonotype: Germline is not matched at one junction end, which may reflect a read error. V and J are TRBV9 and TRBJ1-4, with unresolved D. Germline CDR1 SGDLS, CDR2 YYNGEE. The CDR3 extends over 14 amino acids. CDR3 region: CVSSFSATNERLFF. In DNA, the CDR3 is TGTGTCAGCAGCTTCTCCGCAACTAATGAAAGACTGTTTTTT.

This clonotype was found many times. CDR3 loop: CASIQGDSNQPQHF. Written as DNA, the CDR3 is TGTGCCAGCATCCAGGGAGATTCCAATCAGCCCCAGCATTTT. The chain employs TRBV6-6 and TRBJ1-5, with a weak D call TRBD1 (5 bases). Trimming left V 7 bases short and J 3 bases short, with 13 bases between. The CDR3 has 14 amino acids. CDR1 is MNHNY, CDR2 SVGAGI, per germline (reference sequence).

The table lists this clonotype with many counts. The genes are TRBV15 and TRBJ2-5; D is undetermined. The V gene's germline CDR1 is LNHNV and CDR2 YYDKDF (reference sequence). With 0 bases removed from V and 0 bases from J, the gap between germline ends came to 5 bases. The CDR3 spans 14 residues. Written as DNA, the CDR3 is TGTGCCACCAGCAGAGAACAGTACCAAGAGACCCAGTACTTC. It specifies CATSREQYQETQYF.

Many counts were recorded for this clonotype. The chain uses TRBV20-1 and TRBJ2-1; 11 positions match TRBD2. The CDR3 sequence is 15 residues long. After removal of 4 bases from V and 15 bases from J, the junction contained 17 bases not matched to a gene. Germline assignment: CDR1 DFQATT and CDR2 SNEGSKA (reference sequence). The chain's CDR3 is CSATSPGTSGGGLFF. The CDR3 DNA follows: TGCAGTGCTACCTCCCCCGGGACTAGCGGAGGGGGGCTGTTCTTC.

The J gene is TRBJ2-1, the V gene TRBV7-9; 10 nucleotides agree with TRBD1. Germline lookup yields CDR1 SEHNR and CDR2 FQNEAQ (reference sequence). The CDR3 consists of 15 residues. J was trimmed by 5 bases and V by 1 base; bases with no gene match: 2. The CDR3 DNA is TGTGCCAGCAGCTTAGGACAGGGGGCCAACAATGAGCAGTTCTTC. This translates into CASSLGQGANNEQFF.

In its sample, this clonotype was seen many times. The V gene is TRBV12-3 or TRBV12-4, the J gene TRBJ1-2, with D perhaps matching TRBD1 (6 bases). The CDR3 is made up of 14 amino acids. Trimming took 8 bases from V and 4 from J, leaving 17 bases between them. CDR3 DNA: TGTGCCAGCGCCCCTACAGGGACGGTCTATGGCTACACCTTC. Amino acids: CASAPTGTVYGYTF.

This clonotype has a handful of counts. This may be a read error, as it is one base from a much larger clone. The gene calls are TRBV5-6 and TRBJ2-5; D gene uncertain. This CDR3 has 13 residues. The germline V gene has CDR1 SGHDT and CDR2 YYEEEE. Trimming took off 1 base at V and 4 bases at J, with 8 bases between the two ends. CDR3 region: CASSLRTPETQYF. As DNA, the CDR3 is TGTGCCAGCAGCTTGAGGACCCCAGAGACCCAGTACTTC. The full variable domain, completed using reference TRBV5-6 and TRBJ2-5, is DAGVTQSPTHLIKTRGQQVTLRCSPKSGHDTVSWYQQALGQGPQFIFQYYEEEERQRGNFPDRFSGHQFPNYSSELNVNALLLGDSALYLCASSLRTPETQYFGPGTRLLVL.

The table lists this clonotype with a few counts. The gene calls are TRBV29-1 and TRBJ1-2, with 7 bases matching TRBD1. The CDR3 totals 11 residues. The V and J ends lost 7 bases and 2 bases, in that order; junction bases with no gene match: 1. CDR1 SQVTM and CDR2 ANQGSEA come from the germline V gene. In nucleotides, the CDR3 is TGCAGCGAGGGACAGAACTATGGCTACACCTTC. It is translated as CSEGQNYGYTF.

Comments on this clonotype: This may stem from a read error, because a much larger clone lies one nucleotide away. The genes are TRBV20-1 and TRBJ1-2; D remains unclear. Germline lookup yields CDR1 DFQATT and CDR2 SNEGSKA (reference sequence). Trimming took off 0 bases at V and 4 bases at J, with 15 bases between the two ends. The CDR3 runs 15 residues. In nucleotides, the CDR3 is TGCAGTGCTAGAGATGGTGGGGAATGGCCCTATGGCTACACCTTC. Amino acids: CSARDGGEWPYGYTF.

This clonotype showed up just a few times. A read error may be the cause here, since a much bigger clone is one base away. V and J are TRBV11-3 and TRBJ2-7, with a weak D call TRBD2 (6 bases). Trimming left V 5 bases short and J 6 bases short, with 14 bases between. The germline V gene has CDR1 SGHNT and CDR2 YENEEA. The CDR3 runs 13 residues. CDR3 coding DNA: TGTGCCAGCAGCCCCCGGGACTCATCCGAGCAGTACTTC. It specifies CASSPRDSSEQYF.

This rearrangement joins TRBV11-2 to TRBJ2-7, with TRBD2 identical over 7 bases. This CDR3 has 14 amino acids. Germline values: CDR1 SGHAT, CDR2 FQNNGV. V gave up 1 base and J gave up 5 bases; unmatched junction bases: 5. The CDR3 is CASSLAGGRDEQYF. The CDR3 nucleotides read TGTGCCAGCAGCTTAGCGGGGGGACGGGACGAGCAGTACTTC.